Listed here are 15 T cell receptor beta chains from one sample, sequenced in a study of shared clonotypes between healthy human individuals. Measured with immunoSEQ multiplex PCR; TCRdb has only the in-frame clones, and not every one. The sample consists of around 88,000 clones, 67% of them appearing once. The specimen was memory CD8+ T cells sorted from blood. Subset noted: CD45RO+ cells pooled with CCR7-negative TemRA cells. Receptors originate from a man younger than 45 in good health.

The V and J genes are TRBV20-1 and TRBJ2-1, with no clear D. Trimming took off 6 bases at V and 4 bases at J, with 4 bases between the two ends. This CDR3 is built from 10 residues. The germline V gene has CDR1 DFQATT and CDR2 SNEGSKA (reference sequence). The CDR3 here is CSAVYNEQFF. CDR3 nucleotides: TGCAGTGCCGTTTACAATGAGCAGTTCTTC.

V gene TRBV27 combines with J gene TRBJ2-3, with unresolved D. Per the germline V gene, CDR1 is MNHEY and CDR2 is SMNVEV (reference sequence). This CDR3 region has 11 residues. V was pared by 6 bases and J by 2 bases, with 3 bases between. In DNA form, the CDR3 reads TGTGCCAGCAGCCCCACAGATACGCAGTATTTT. Protein product: CASSPTDTQYF.

CDR3 sequence (DNA): TGTGCCAGCAGCTTGTACCCCAATCAGCCCCAGCATTTT. Its protein product is CASSLYPNQPQHF. The chain uses TRBV5-5 and TRBJ1-5; D uncertain. V shed 1 base and J shed 3 bases, with 5 bases lying between them. Germline assignment: CDR1 SGHKS and CDR2 YYEKEE (reference sequence). The CDR3 extends over 13 amino acids.

The rearrangement links TRBV9 to TRBJ1-1, with 7 bases identical to TRBD1. Germline-derived CDR1 and CDR2 are SGDLS and YYNGEE. The CDR3 is made up of 13 amino acids. J was trimmed by 5 bases and V by 3 bases; bases with no gene match: 4. The CDR3 sequence is CASSAATGTEAFF. Written as DNA, the CDR3 is TGTGCCAGCAGCGCGGCGACAGGGACTGAAGCTTTCTTT.

The chain links TRBV29-1 to TRBJ2-7, with a tentative D call TRBD1 (5 bases). V was cut by 5 bases and J by 0 bases, with 8 bases left in between. The CDR3 has 12 amino acids. Looked up from germline, CDR1 is SQVTM and CDR2 is ANQGSEA. This chain's CDR3 is CSVNQGSYEQYF. The CDR3 DNA reads as TGCAGCGTTAACCAGGGCTCCTACGAGCAGTACTTC.

The chain carries TRBV2 and TRBJ2-7; D is unresolved. This CDR3 is built from 12 residues. Germline CDR1 reads SNHLY; CDR2 reads FYNNEI. The ends were cut back, 4 bases at V and 3 bases at J, with 7 bases in the middle. The CDR3 reads CASSVLIYEQYF. Written as DNA, the CDR3 is TGTGCCAGCAGTGTCCTTATCTACGAGCAGTACTTC.

This clone was seen a few times. The chain recombines TRBV25-1 with TRBJ2-2; 8 positions match TRBD1. J gave up 6 bases and V 11 bases, and 8 bases lay outside the gene matches. Germline V CDR1 and CDR2: MGHDK, SYGVNS. This CDR3 spans 13 amino acids. DNA for the CDR3: TGTGCCTCACGACAGGGGTTGTCCGGGGAGCTGTTTTTT. Residues: CASRQGLSGELFF.

The chain links TRBV6-5 to TRBJ2-2; 14 bases fit TRBD2. CDR1 is MNHEY and CDR2 is SVGAGI in the germline V gene. The CDR3 runs to 14 residues. V was pared by 7 bases and J by 6 bases, with 1 base of the junction left unmatched. The CDR3 loop reads CASTGLAGAGELFF. The CDR3 nucleotides are TGTGCCAGCACGGGACTAGCGGGAGCCGGGGAGCTGTTTTTT.

This clone was seen a few times. The chain employs TRBV27 and TRBJ2-1, with D uncertain. The CDR3 totals 14 residues. Germline V lookup: CDR1 MNHEY, CDR2 SMNVEV (reference sequence). Trimming took off 2 bases at V and 4 bases at J, with 9 bases between the two ends. As DNA, the CDR3 is TGTGCCAGCAGTTTACCGGCCGGGTACAATGAGCAGTTCTTC. It is translated as CASSLPAGYNEQFF.

The J gene is TRBJ2-1, the V gene TRBV2, with D perhaps given as TRBD1 or TRBD2 (6 bases each). Trimming stripped 7 bases from V and 9 bases from J, with 10 bases between. Germline CDR1 reads SNHLY; CDR2 reads FYNNEI. The CDR3 covers 11 residues. The CDR3 spells CASTEGGEQFF. Written as DNA, the CDR3 is TGTGCCAGCACCGAGGGGGGTGAGCAGTTCTTC.

The J gene is TRBJ1-2, the V gene TRBV29-1; D possibly corresponds to TRBD1 (5 bases). Germline V gene lookup returns CDR1 SQVTM and CDR2 ANQGSEA. V lost 4 bases, J lost 1 base, and 13 bases lay in between. This CDR3 has 14 amino acids. CDR3 in amino acids: CSVAQGYGNYGYTF. CDR3 DNA: TGCAGCGTTGCCCAGGGTTACGGTAACTATGGCTACACCTTC.

Many counts were recorded for this clone. This chain connects TRBV6-5 to TRBJ2-7, with 9 bases lining up with TRBD1. The J segment lost 7 bases and the V segment lost 7 bases, leaving 14 bases of the junction unmatched. Germline V gives CDR1 MNHEY, CDR2 SVGAGI. The CDR3 contains 15 residues. CDR3 in amino acids: CASKMFWDRADEQYF. For the CDR3, the DNA is TGTGCCAGCAAAATGTTTTGGGACAGGGCTGATGAGCAGTACTTC.

On this clone: Other DNA sequences within the sample encode an identical CDR3. This chain uses TRBV4-1 with TRBJ1-5; a weak D match, TRBD1 (6 bases). The CDR3 has 15 residues. V lost 2 bases and J 0 bases, leaving 8 bases between the germline ends. CDR1 is MGHRA, CDR2 YSYEKL, per germline. The CDR3 DNA sequence: TGCGCCAGCAGCCAAAGACAGGTTAGCAATCAGCCCCAGCATTTT. Encoded protein: CASSQRQVSNQPQHF.

The chain employs TRBV19 and TRBJ1-2, with D unresolved. V lost 1 base and J 8 bases, leaving 8 bases between the germline ends. CDR3 length equals 12 residues. CDR1 and CDR2 from the germline V gene are LNHDA and SQIVND (reference sequence). As DNA, the CDR3 is TGTGCCAGTAGTATAGGGATCTTCGGCTACACCTTC. It codes for CASSIGIFGYTF.

CDR3 in amino acids: CASSPTANNEQFF. The CDR3 nucleotides read TGCGCCAGCAGCCCCACCGCGAACAATGAGCAGTTCTTC. This rearrangement joins TRBV4-1 to TRBJ2-1; D is ambiguous. Trimming left V 4 bases short and J 5 bases short, with 9 bases between. Germline lookup yields CDR1 MGHRA and CDR2 YSYEKL. The CDR3 consists of 13 residues.